The 25 T cell receptor beta chains below all came from one sample that was sequenced in a study of OX40 agonist ivuxolimab in advanced cancers. The table came from immunoSEQ multiplex PCR; TCRdb's copy has only in-frame clones and leaves some out. The sample has tens of thousands of clones, 84% seen once. The sequencing used CD4+ or CD8+ T cells sorted from blood, collected in a trial of the OX40 agonist ivuxolimab. The receptors were gathered from an adult with an advanced solid tumor such as melanoma, head and neck, liver or kidney cancer.

The chain carries TRBV19 and TRBJ2-5; the D gene is possibly TRBD2 (5 bases). The V gene lost 3 bases and the J gene lost 5 bases, with 16 bases spanning the gap. The CDR3 has 15 residues. Per germline, CDR1 LNHDA and CDR2 SQIVND (reference sequence). The CDR3 protein is CASSMRPAGGETQYF. CDR3 DNA: TGTGCCAGTAGTATGAGGCCCGCGGGCGGCGAGACCCAGTACTTC.

This chain joins TRBV7-9 and TRBJ1-4; D remains unclear. The CDR3 runs 14 residues. Germline-derived CDR1 and CDR2 are SEHNR and FQNEAQ (reference sequence). Trimming shortened V by 3 bases and J by 2 bases, and 7 bases separated the two germline ends. The chain's CDR3 is CASSLDGTNEKLFF. CDR3 coding DNA: TGTGCCAGCAGCTTGGATGGCACTAATGAAAAACTGTTTTTT.

This rearrangement joins TRBV28 to TRBJ1-5, with TRBD1 as a possible D gene (6 bases). Trimming pared 7 bases from V and 5 bases from J, leaving 9 bases between. This CDR3 comprises 12 residues. Germline V gene data show CDR1 as MDHEN and CDR2 as SYDVKM. The CDR3 loop is CASNPGDQPQHF. CDR3 coding DNA: TGTGCCAGCAACCCAGGGGATCAGCCCCAGCATTTT.

This clone appeared a single time. The V call is TRBV5-1, the J call TRBJ1-3, with 7 bases that match TRBD1. This CDR3 is built from 14 residues. Germline V gives CDR1 SGHRS, CDR2 YFSETQ. V trimming: 3 bases; J trimming: 2 bases; junction bases outside the gene matches: 2. CDR3 region: CASSWQGAGNTIYF. The CDR3 DNA reads TGCGCCAGCAGCTGGCAGGGGGCTGGAAACACCATATATTTT.

The chain employs TRBV9 and TRBJ2-3; 7 bases are a match to TRBD2. The CDR3 runs to 13 residues. CDR1 and CDR2 (germline): SGDLS, YYNGEE. The junction had 5 bases not matched to a gene; V was cut back by 6 bases and J by 4 bases. CDR3 amino acids: CASKRGSADTQYF. CDR3 coding DNA: TGTGCCAGCAAGCGGGGTAGTGCAGATACGCAGTATTTT.

The rearrangement links TRBV7-3 to TRBJ2-2; 9 bases fit TRBD2. There are 15 residues in the CDR3. CDR1 and CDR2 from the germline V gene are SGHTA and FQGTGA. V dropped 4 bases and J dropped 4; count of bases not matched to a gene: 4. CDR3 sequence (DNA): TGTGCCAGCAGCTGGCTAGCGGGGAGCACCGGGGAGCTGTTTTTT. It codes for CASSWLAGSTGELFF. Based on the CDR3 plus reference TRBV7-3 and TRBJ2-2, the full variable domain is GAGVSQTPSNKVTEKGKYVELRCDPISGHTALYWYRQSLGQGPEFLIYFQGTGAADDSGLPNDRFFAVRPEGSVSTLKIQRTERGDSAVYLCASSWLAGSTGELFFGEGSRLTVL.

The J gene is TRBJ2-7, the V gene TRBV11-2; no clear D gene. The CDR3 consists of 13 residues. The V and J ends lost 1 base and 1 base respectively, with 5 bases between them. In germline, CDR1 is SGHAT, CDR2 FQNNGV. CDR3 nucleotide sequence: TGTGCCAGCAGCTTAGTTCTTTCCTACGAGCAGTACTTC. This codes for CASSLVLSYEQYF.

The sample holds one count of this clone. This chain joins TRBV7-2 and TRBJ1-4; D is ambiguous. Germline V lookup: CDR1 SGHTA, CDR2 FQGNSA. V gave up 0 bases and J gave up 8 bases, with 13 bases separating them. The CDR3 runs to 15 residues. CDR3 nucleotides: TGTGCCAGCAGCTTAGCGCTACCTGGGTACGAAAAACTGTTTTTT. Its protein product is CASSLALPGYEKLFF.

This clone was counted between two and nine times. The chain joins TRBV4-1 to TRBJ2-7; the match to TRBD2 covers 7 bases. Germline assignment: CDR1 MGHRA and CDR2 YSYEKL. The length of the CDR3 is 15 residues. With 4 bases clipped from V and 1 base from J, the junction kept 7 bases outside the gene matches. The CDR3 spells CASSRGIAGSYEQYF. The CDR3 DNA reads as TGCGCCAGCAGCCGTGGAATAGCGGGTTCCTACGAGCAGTACTTC.

This clone was counted a single time. The chain uses TRBV15 and TRBJ2-7; D is tentatively TRBD1 or TRBD2 (5 bases each). The CDR3 runs 13 residues. Trimming took 4 bases from V and 3 from J, leaving 10 bases between them. Per the germline V gene, CDR1 is LNHNV and CDR2 is YYDKDF (reference sequence). CDR3 amino acids: CATSTGTDYEQYF. CDR3 nucleotide sequence: TGTGCCACCAGCACCGGGACCGACTACGAGCAGTACTTC.

The chain joins TRBV6-1 to TRBJ2-7; TRBD1 aligns across 9 bases. The CDR3 runs to 15 residues. V shed 7 bases, J shed 6 bases, and the junction held 13 bases outside the gene matches. Germline-derived CDR1 and CDR2 are MNHNS and SASEGT. The CDR3 DNA is TGTGCCAGCATCTCCCCTGGGACAGGGAAAAGCGAGCAGTACTTC. Translating gives CASISPGTGKSEQYF.

The chain recombines TRBV5-1 with TRBJ2-1, with 9 bases aligning to TRBD1. Germline-derived CDR1 and CDR2 are SGHRS and YFSETQ. The V segment lost 4 bases and the J segment 7 bases; nucleotides outside the gene matches: 9. The CDR3 is 15 amino acids. The CDR3 sequence is CASSPGQGRGNEQFF. The CDR3 DNA reads as TGCGCCAGCAGCCCTGGACAGGGGAGGGGTAATGAGCAGTTCTTC.

This chain joins TRBV6-4 and TRBJ1-1; 7 bases align to TRBD1. V gave up 6 bases and J gave up 1 base; unmatched junction bases: 8. From germline, CDR1 is MRHNA and CDR2 SNTAGT. CDR3 length: 15 amino acids. CDR3 amino acids: CASRAQGVANTEAFF. DNA for the CDR3: TGTGCCAGCAGAGCGCAGGGGGTGGCGAACACTGAAGCTTTCTTT.

This chain links TRBV13 with TRBJ1-2, with D uncertain. CDR3 length: 14 residues. Germline CDR1 and CDR2: PRHDT and FYEKMQ (reference sequence). Trimming removed 5 bases from V and 4 bases from J, with 14 bases in between. CDR3 DNA: TGTGCCAGCAGCCCCGGGCCCGAGGGCTATGGCTACACCTTC. Its translation is CASSPGPEGYGYTF.

This clone was counted a single time. The chain recombines TRBV29-1 with TRBJ1-2, with a possible D match to TRBD1 (6 bases). The CDR3 extends over 13 amino acids. V was clipped by 3 bases and J by 8 bases, with 16 bases between them. Germline CDR1 reads SQVTM; CDR2 reads ANQGSEA. CDR3 amino acids: CSVEGVTGYGYTF. In DNA, the CDR3 is TGCAGCGTTGAGGGGGTTACAGGGTACGGCTACACCTTC.

V usage is TRBV4-2 and J usage is TRBJ1-2; no firm D call. Germline V CDR1 and CDR2: LGHNA, YNFKEQ. Trimming took off 0 bases at V and 4 bases at J, with 12 bases between the two ends. The CDR3 totals 15 residues. The CDR3 DNA reads TGTGCCAGCAGCCAAGATAGGACCATAGCCTATGGCTACACCTTC. Amino acids: CASSQDRTIAYGYTF.

This clone was seen once. The genes are TRBV19 and TRBJ1-5, with 8 bases that match TRBD1. V lost 9 bases, J lost 6 bases, and 13 bases stayed unmatched. The CDR3 totals 15 residues. The germline V gene encodes CDR1 LNHDA and CDR2 SQIVND (reference sequence). The DNA of the CDR3 is TGTGCCAGCTCTCAGGGGGCGCAGGTTTTTCAGCCCCAGCATTTT. It is translated as CASSQGAQVFQPQHF.

The genes are TRBV7-2 and TRBJ2-1; possibly TRBD2 for D (6 bases). V was cut by 0 bases and J by 1 base, with 7 bases left in between. CDR3 length: 15 amino acids. CDR1 is SGHTA, CDR2 FQGNSA, per germline. The CDR3 spells CASSLAGLSYNEQFF. The CDR3 bases are TGTGCCAGCAGCTTAGCAGGACTATCCTACAATGAGCAGTTCTTC.

The chain combines TRBV5-1 with TRBJ1-4; 7 bases are a match to TRBD1. Looked up from germline, CDR1 is SGHRS and CDR2 is YFSETQ. CDR3 length: 15 residues. The junction had 6 bases not matched to a gene; V was cut back by 2 bases and J by 5 bases. For the CDR3, the DNA is TGCGCCAGCAGCTTCGGGGACAGAGAAAATGAAAAACTGTTTTTT. Translating it yields CASSFGDRENEKLFF.

The chain recombines TRBV27 with TRBJ1-6; weak D call: TRBD1 (5 bases). Germline lookup yields CDR1 MNHEY and CDR2 SMNVEV (reference sequence). The ends were cut back, 6 bases at V and 9 bases at J, with 9 bases in the middle. The CDR3 is made up of 12 amino acids. The CDR3 sequence is CASRGVSSPLHF. The CDR3 region has the DNA TGTGCCAGCAGGGGGGTTTCTTCACCCCTCCACTTT.

The V and J genes are TRBV4-3 and TRBJ2-1; a weak D match, TRBD1 (5 bases). Germline V CDR1 and CDR2: LGHNA, YSLEER. The CDR3 covers 15 residues. V dropped 0 bases and J dropped 9 bases, with 15 bases sitting between them. The CDR3 loop reads CASSQDLPGSGEQFF. The DNA of the CDR3 is TGCGCCAGCAGCCAAGATCTTCCAGGGTCAGGTGAGCAGTTCTTC.

The gene calls are TRBV11-3 and TRBJ2-7; 8 bases are a match to TRBD1. This CDR3 is 14 amino acids long. Germline trimming cut 5 bases from V and 4 bases from J; bases unmatched to any gene: 7. CDR1 is SGHNT, CDR2 YENEEA, per germline. The CDR3 DNA follows: TGTGCCAGCAGCCACGGGACAGGATTATACGAGCAGTACTTC. It translates to CASSHGTGLYEQYF.

The chain couples TRBV2 to TRBJ2-5; D uncertain. Germline V gene sequence: CDR1 SNHLY, CDR2 FYNNEI. Trimming pared 3 bases from V and 9 bases from J, leaving 14 bases between. The CDR3 sequence is 13 residues long. The CDR3 region is CASSDGGTRAQYF. The CDR3 DNA reads as TGTGCCAGCAGTGATGGCGGAACAAGGGCCCAGTACTTC.

The chain recombines TRBV5-4 with TRBJ2-7; 7 positions match TRBD2. The germline gives CDR1 SGHNT, CDR2 YYREEE (reference sequence). The CDR3 length is 14 residues. After removal of 4 bases from V and 3 bases from J, the junction contained 7 bases not matched to a gene. The CDR3 bases are TGTGCCAGCAGCCTGCCTGGGGGGGACTACGAGCAGTACTTC. It translates to CASSLPGGDYEQYF. The full variable domain, in which reference TRBV5-4 and TRBJ2-7 provide the parts outside the CDR3, is ETGVTQSPTHLIKTRGQQVTLRCSSQSGHNTVSWYQQALGQGPQFIFQYYREEENGRGNFPPRFSGLQFPNYSSELNVNALELDDSALYLCASSLPGGDYEQYFGPGTRLTVT.

This clone is a singleton in its sample. The chain employs TRBV21-1 and TRBJ2-3. TRBV21-1 is flagged as a pseudogene. The length of the CDR3 is 15 residues. CDR3 DNA sequence: TGTGCCAGCAGCAACGTGGTCGAACCCACAGATACGCAGTATTTT. Protein product: CASSNVVEPTDTQYF.